This TCR beta chain was obtained from a study of blood T cell repertoires in COVID-19. In the study overall: The study drew acute and convalescent COVID-19 samples from the United States, Italy and Spain. PBMCs, B-cell-depleted T cells, or T cells were the source of the cDNA or gDNA that made up the material.

This CDR3 comprises 14 residues. The germline V gene has CDR1 SGHNT and CDR2 YYREEE (reference sequence). Between the trimmed V and J ends, which lost 4 bases and 5 bases, there was a span of 15 bases. The assay was immunoSEQ multiplex PCR, and TCRdb's table has in-frame clones only and misses some. The sample holds more than 100,000 clones; under 80% are singletons and the top ten take roughly 2%. The V gene is TRBV5-4, the J gene TRBJ1-2, with D uncertain. Sequencing input: peripheral blood. The origin of this receptor is a man aged 70-80 years with acute or convalescent COVID-19. CDR3 sequence: CASSPDRGRYGYTF. DNA for the CDR3: TGTGCCAGCAGCCCAGACCGGGGTAGATATGGCTACACCTTC.